This record looks at one T cell receptor (beta chain) sequence and its context. What it binds is unknown. The data are from a study of cytomegalovirus exposure and HLA in healthy donors. Whole-study findings and limits: In a later analysis, TCR beta V- and J-gene trimming showed a link to a missense DCLRE1C variant.

Trimming took off 2 bases at V and 2 bases at J, with 17 bases between the two ends. Germline V gene data show CDR1 as SGHNT and CDR2 as YYREEE (reference sequence). This CDR3 has 17 amino acids. PCR was performed using 60 Vbeta and 13 Jbeta primers. Assay used: immunoSEQ multiplex PCR; TCRdb lists only in-frame clones, some missing. The sample lists 100,000 or so clones, about 83% occurring once. The receptor's source is a young man in good health and CMV-seronegative. This chain uses TRBV5-4 with TRBJ1-5; D possibly corresponds to TRBD1 (5 bases). Sequenced: PBMCs. This CDR3 is CASSFGQGGIGNQPQHF. The CDR3 region has the DNA TGTGCCAGCAGCTTCGGTCAGGGCGGTATAGGCAATCAGCCCCAGCATTTT.